This T cell receptor (beta chain) was recovered during a study of blood T cell repertoires in COVID-19. Study overall: There were acute and convalescent COVID-19 samples, and they came from the United States, Italy and Spain.

Original data processing: How many nucleated cells were present was estimated from reference gene primer amplification. Some clones are missing from TCRdb's copy, which holds only in-frame ones; the method was immunoSEQ multiplex PCR. V and J calls and clone size are given by that table; D and trimming were obtained from the DNA. The sample records some 87,000 clones, roughly four fifths being singletons. The sample holds a few counts of this clone. The source is a human donor in a cohort sampled during active COVID-19. Sequencing input: peripheral blood.

The CDR3 DNA reads TGCGCCAGCAGCCAAGGGGGCGGAACGGGTCCCAACACTGAAGCTTTCTTT. Its protein is CASSQGGGTGPNTEAFF. The chain uses TRBV4-1 and TRBJ1-1; possibly TRBD1 for D (5 bases). The ends were cut back, 1 base at V and 2 bases at J, with 17 bases in the middle. The germline gives CDR1 MGHRA, CDR2 YSYEKL. This CDR3 is 17 amino acids long.